These T cell receptor beta chains were read from a single sample in a study of OX40 agonist ivuxolimab in advanced cancers. Clones were sequenced by immunoSEQ multiplex PCR, and TCRdb holds only the in-frame ones, with some missing. The sample contains around 61,000 clones, roughly 80% of which appear only once. The sample here was CD4+ or CD8+ T cells sorted from blood, taken in a trial of the OX40 agonist ivuxolimab. The receptors derive from an adult with an advanced solid tumor such as melanoma, head and neck, liver or kidney cancer. CDR3s include the opening cysteine and the closing phenylalanine or tryptophan. Fields, in order: J gene, D gene, clone size, V gene, CDR3 protein, CDR3 DNA. A D gene is named only where the DNA matches it firmly. Some rows have no size entry. The others give once, few or many, or a class for an expanded clone.

>TRBJ2-2|-|-|TRBV15
CATSRDLLGGELFF
TGTGCCACCAGCAGAGATCTCTTGGGCGGGGAGCTGTTTTTT
>TRBJ2-7|TRBD2|-|TRBV29-1
CSAGSQPTSAGGEGYEQYF
TGCAGCGCTGGGTCCCAACCGACTAGTGCCGGGGGGGAAGGCTACGAGCAGTACTTC
>TRBJ2-7|TRBD2|-|TRBV19
CASSMGLAYYEQYF
TGTGCCAGTAGTATGGGACTAGCCTACTACGAGCAGTACTTC
>TRBJ1-1|-|-|TRBV11-3
CASSYMGGAEAFF
TGTGCCAGCAGCTACATGGGGGGAGCTGAAGCTTTCTTT
>TRBJ2-2|-|once|TRBV19
CASSTVRELFF
TGTGCCAGTAGTACGGTCCGGGAGCTGTTTTTT
>TRBJ1-1|-|-|TRBV7-9
CASSLDPGTEAFF
TGTGCCAGCAGCTTAGACCCCGGAACTGAAGCTTTCTTT
>TRBJ2-7|TRBD2|-|TRBV6-1
CASSEAVAGGYEQYF
TGTGCCAGCAGTGAAGCAGTAGCGGGGGGGTACGAGCAGTACTTC
>TRBJ1-6|-|-|TRBV29-1
CSVTQGGGSPLHF
TGCAGCGTTACCCAGGGTGGGGGTTCACCCCTCCACTTT
>TRBJ2-5|-|-|TRBV19
CASTGGIGETQYF
TGTGCCAGTACCGGAGGGATCGGAGAGACCCAGTACTTC
>TRBJ2-1|TRBD2|-|TRBV9
CASSPRWTSGSFHNEQFF
TGTGCCAGCAGCCCCCGGTGGACTAGCGGGAGCTTCCACAATGAGCAGTTCTTC
>TRBJ1-3|-|-|TRBV5-8
CASSLSAVQRSLKF
TGTGCCAGCAGCTTGTCCGCCGTTCAGAGAAGTCTGAAGTTT
>TRBJ2-7|-|-|TRBV4-3
CASSRTPGGTGAYEQYF
TGCGCCAGCAGCCGTACCCCCGGGGGGACAGGCGCCTACGAGCAGTACTTC
>TRBJ2-7|TRBD1|-|TRBV6-1
CASKGTVASYEQYF
TGTGCCAGCAAGGGGACAGTGGCCTCCTACGAGCAGTACTTC
>TRBJ2-7|-|-|TRBV4-3
CASSQVNQGEQYF
TGCGCCAGCAGCCAAGTGAATCAGGGCGAGCAGTACTTC
>TRBJ1-2|TRBD1|-|TRBV6-6
CASSYGTGSGYTF
TGTGCCAGCAGTTACGGGACAGGGAGTGGCTACACCTTC
>TRBJ2-3|TRBD1|-|TRBV9
CASSSWTGPSTDTQYF
TGTGCCAGCAGCAGCTGGACAGGGCCTAGCACAGATACGCAGTATTTT
>TRBJ2-7|-|-|TRBV7-2
CASKQDGSYEQYF
TGTGCCAGCAAACAGGACGGTTCCTACGAGCAGTACTTC
>TRBJ2-1|-|few|TRBV6-1
CASSEGGLAPQFF
TGTGCCAGCAGTGAAGGCGGGTTGGCCCCGCAGTTCTTC
>TRBJ2-7|-|-|TRBV14
CASSSGTQSYEQYF
TGTGCCAGCAGTTCCGGGACCCAATCCTACGAGCAGTACTTC
>TRBJ1-1|-|-|TRBV7-8
CASSLSWMNTEAFF
TGTGCCAGCAGCTTGTCCTGGATGAACACTGAAGCTTTCTTT